Listed below are T cell receptor beta chains from one sample, sequenced in a study of T cell responses to AZD1222 COVID-19 vaccine. Produced via immunoSEQ multiplex PCR; TCRdb's table is partial and in-frame only. The profile shows under 90,000 clones, approximately 83% of them singletons. This specimen consisted of peripheral blood, obtained 28 days after the second AZD1222 dose. These receptors all come from an adult who received the AZD1222 COVID-19 vaccine. The conserved cysteine and the conserved F or W are not part of the CDR3 here.

v_call	j_call	cdr3_length	cdr3_aa
TRBV5-4	TRBJ1-4	13	ASSWGQGRGEKLF
TRBV5-1	TRBJ1-4	13	ASSLAFATNEKLF
TRBV5-1	TRBJ2-3	11	ASSLKYTDTQY
TRBV6-5	TRBJ2-7	13	ASRLTRDRADEQY
TRBV27	TRBJ1-2	12	ASSLKSRGYGYT
TRBV19	TRBJ2-2	11	ASSRQGAGELF
TRBV30	TRBJ1-6	9	AWRTDSPLH
TRBV2	TRBJ2-5	9	ASSVVETQY
TRBV5-6	TRBJ2-7	11	ASSFTGQNEQY
TRBV2	TRBJ2-7	10	ASREGSYEQY
TRBV13	TRBJ1-2	12	ASEGFTPNYGYT
TRBV28	TRBJ2-5	12	ATHETISTETQY
TRBV15	TRBJ1-1	15	ATSRDGTGGLVTEAF
TRBV24-1	TRBJ1-4	13	ATSDPGQGNEKLF
TRBV6-6	TRBJ2-7	12	ASTDRQGDYEQY
TRBV12-3/TRBV12-4	TRBJ1-6	11	ASRLDRGSPLH
TRBV3-1/TRBV3-2	TRBJ2-7	12	ASSQGTVTYEQY
TRBV5-1	TRBJ1-1	11	ASSLKTDTEAF
TRBV7-9	TRBJ2-2	11	ASSILNTGELF
TRBV19	TRBJ2-7	11	ASMDSYFYEQY
TRBV3-1/TRBV3-2	TRBJ2-2	13	ASSPGQGDTGELF